The 8 T cell receptor beta chains below all came from one sample that was sequenced in a study of T cell clonality in common variable immunodeficiency. Findings and caveats of the study: In common variable immunodeficiency, TCR beta chains reportedly carried fewer deletions and N-nucleotide insertions.

The method was immunoSEQ multiplex PCR; TCRdb's version includes in-frame clones alone and lacks a portion of them. This sample has 30,000 to 35,000 clones, each found more than once. No antigen has been assigned to these receptors. Sequences were obtained from peripheral blood mononuclear cells. The origin of the receptors is a human donor with common variable immunodeficiency.

The table lists this clone with a few counts. The CDR3 end falls 3 residues outside the read, so it is completed with the germline J gene. V and J are TRBV7-8 and TRBJ2-7; 7 bases agree with TRBD2. V trimming: 5 bases; J trimming: 2 bases; junction bases outside the gene matches: 9. The CDR3 sequence is 15 residues long. Germline V lookup: CDR1 SGHVS, CDR2 FQNEAQ. The sequenced part of the CDR3 DNA is TGTGCCAGCAGCGCCCAGACACGGGGGGCCTACGAG. Translation gives CASSAQTRGAYE. The complete CDR3 reads CASSAQTRGAYEQYF. The full variable domain, rest sourced from reference TRBV7-8 and TRBJ2-7, is GAGVSQSPRYKVAKRGQDVALRCDPISGHVSLFWYQQALGQGPEFLTYFQNEAQLDKSGLPSDRFFAERPEGSVSTLKIQRTQQEDSAVYLCASSAQTRGAYEQYFGPGTRLTVT.

This clone was recorded many times. The read ends 3 residues early relative to the CDR3; the germline J gene fills the gap. This chain links TRBV19 with TRBJ2-2; 9 nucleotides match TRBD1. Germline values: CDR1 LNHDA, CDR2 SQIVND (reference sequence). The V and J ends lost 3 bases and 4 bases, in that order; junction bases with no gene match: 3. This CDR3 has 15 amino acids. The CDR3: CASSMGQGSTGELFF. The sequenced CDR3 bases are TGTGCCAGTAGTATGGGACAGGGCTCCACCGGGGAG. The whole variable domain, filled in from reference TRBV19 and TRBJ2-2, reads DGGITQSPKYLFRKEGQNVTLSCEQNLNHDAMYWYRQDPGQGLRLIYYSQIVNDFQKGDIAEGYSVSREKKESFPLTVTSAQKNPTAFYLCASSMGQGSTGELFFGEGSRLTVL.

The CDR3 DNA, read in part, is TGTGCCAGCAGTGCGCGGGACAGGGGGCCCGAG. Its translation is CASSARDRGPE. The whole CDR3 protein is CASSARDRGPEQYF. The chain carries TRBV6-4 and TRBJ2-7, with TRBD1 identical over 12 bases. The read ends 3 residues before the CDR3 terminus; that terminus is restored from the germline J gene. V lost 4 bases to trimming and J lost 6 bases; unmatched junction nucleotides: 4. The CDR3 extends over 14 amino acids. Germline V gene sequence: CDR1 MRHNA, CDR2 SNTAGT.

This clone has only a few counts. The read stops 3 residues short of the end of the CDR3; the missing end is completed from the germline J gene. V and J are TRBV11-3 and TRBJ2-7; tentatively, D is TRBD1 (5 bases). Germline assignment: CDR1 SGHNT and CDR2 YENEEA. The CDR3 is made up of 14 amino acids. The V and J ends lost 1 base and 0 bases respectively, with 7 bases between them. Here the CDR3 reads CASSLGGGSYEQYF. The part of the CDR3 DNA that was read is TGTGCCAGCAGCTTAGGGGGCGGCTCCTACGAG.

Concerning this clone: The CDR3 end lies 3 residues beyond the end of the read and is filled in from the germline J gene. The rearrangement joins TRBV7-2 to TRBJ2-3; 9 positions match TRBD2. CDR1 SGHTA and CDR2 FQGNSA come from the germline V gene. There are 15 residues in the CDR3. Trimming removed 4 bases from V and 5 bases from J; junction bases left unmatched: 7. CDR3 DNA (partial): TGTGCCAGCAGCTCTAGCGGGAAAGGGAAAGATACG. This sequence encodes CASSSSGKGKDT. In full, the CDR3 is CASSSSGKGKDTQYF. The full variable domain, its missing parts supplied by reference TRBV7-2 and TRBJ2-3, is GAGVSQSPSNKVTEKGKDVELRCDPISGHTALYWYRQSLGQGLEFLIYFQGNSAPDKSGLPSDRFSAERTGGSVSTLTIQRTQQEDSAVYLCASSSSGKGKDTQYFGPGTRLTVL.

There are many counts of this clone. The read terminates 3 residues before the CDR3 end, so the remaining end is supplied by the germline J gene. V is TRBV7-9 and J is TRBJ2-3; possible D gene TRBD2, 5 bases. The CDR3 has 13 residues. Germline CDR1 and CDR2: SEHNR and FQNEAQ (reference sequence). Trimming removed 4 bases from V and 5 bases from J, with 10 bases in between. The CDR3 bases that were read are TGTGCCAGCAGCTCGGCGGGTATAGATACG. It specifies CASSSAGIDT. The whole CDR3 reads CASSSAGIDTQYF.

This clone was counted ten times or more. The read stops 3 residues short of the end of the CDR3; the missing end is completed from the germline J gene. The chain employs TRBV20-1 and TRBJ2-3; possibly TRBD1 for D (6 bases). V lost 6 bases and J 1 base, leaving 14 bases between the germline ends. Germline V gives CDR1 DFQATT, CDR2 SNEGSKA (reference sequence). The CDR3 extends over 14 amino acids. The DNA read from the CDR3 is TGCAGTGCCCCCCGGACAGAAGGCACAGATACG. It codes for CSAPRTEGTDT. The entire CDR3 is CSAPRTEGTDTQYF.

Within the sample, this clone is medium-sized (0.01 to 0.1%). This CDR3 is CASSQNRDTQYF. The covered CDR3 bases are TGTGCCAGCAGCCAAAATCGGGATACG. V usage is TRBV14 and J usage is TRBJ2-3; D remains unclear. The missing CDR3 end, 3 residues past where the read stops, is filled in from the germline J gene. Per the germline V gene, CDR1 is SGHDN and CDR2 is FVKESK. The CDR3 runs to 12 residues. Deletions cut 2 bases from V and 6 bases from J, with 6 bases between.